The clone carrying this T cell receptor beta chain was found once. Clones were sequenced by immunoSEQ multiplex PCR, and TCRdb holds only the in-frame ones, with some missing. The sample yields 150,000 to 200,000 clones, roughly nine tenths seen once. The data were taken from a study of blood T cell repertoires in COVID-19. Trimming stripped 5 bases from V and 7 bases from J, with 17 bases between. Per the germline V gene, CDR1 is MNHEY and CDR2 is SMNVEV (reference sequence). This CDR3 is built from 15 residues. The clonotype comes from a man between 60 and 70 years old with active or convalescent COVID-19. V and J are TRBV27 and TRBJ1-4, with D tentatively TRBD1 (6 bases). Specimen: peripheral blood. The CDR3 reads CASSDRGGAGEKLFF. As DNA, the CDR3 is TGTGCCAGCAGTGACCGGGGGGGGGCGGGTGAAAAACTGTTTTTT.